The T cell receptor beta chain described here comes from a study of PD-1 blockade in classical Hodgkin lymphoma. Study-level results: As was reported, newly diagnosed patients showed lower baseline TCR diversity than healthy donors did. It was CD4+ TCR diversity, not CD8+, that rose significantly by C4D1. Why the repertoires differ is still unclear, perhaps disease activity or prior therapy.

Assay used: immunoSEQ multiplex PCR; TCRdb lists only in-frame clones, some missing. The data show roughly 13,000 clones, with about 91% seen just once and roughly 10% held by the top ten. All the patients suffered relapse after autologous stem cell transplantation, and brentuximab vedotin exposure differed. Patients reached a best response of complete response, partial response or progressive disease. A note on this clone: Its antigen is as yet unknown.

The CDR3 totals 14 residues. From germline, CDR1 is SGHRS and CDR2 YFSETQ. The V gene lost 4 bases and the J gene lost 4 bases, with 14 bases spanning the gap. The rearrangement links TRBV5-1 to TRBJ1-1; no firm D call. Here the sequenced sample was peripheral blood mononuclear cells (PBMCs), taken at baseline. This receptor was taken from a human donor with classical Hodgkin lymphoma. This CDR3 is CASSPRAGGTEAFF. CDR3 DNA sequence: TGCGCCAGCAGCCCTCGGGCGGGAGGCACTGAAGCTTTCTTT.